This T cell receptor beta chain came from a study of T cell repertoires in cytomegalovirus infection. The wider study: In the study, CMV epitopes included recently identified HLA-C-restricted and well-studied HLA-B-restricted ones. Public signatures in TCR beta pointed to CMV infection and matching HLA type. Broader study findings: Pooled public TCR beta family frequency picked out CMV carriers with the relevant HLA. HLA-C-restricted CMV clonotypes gave the most frequent clonotype in two of eight donors.

Trimming removed 5 bases from V and 7 bases from J, with 14 bases in between. The V gene's germline CDR1 is MDHEN and CDR2 SYDVKM. The CDR3 has 14 residues. Of note for this clonotype: What it recognizes is unknown.

TCRdb re-derived calls from the reads in MiXCR, one entry per CDR3 protein. The sample contains around 430,000 distinct CDR3 sequences, roughly 43% of which appear only once. This receptor was taken from a human donor in good health (CMV status not recorded). Some clones in this sample may be carry-over from other donors' samples. Sample: cultured PBMCs, taken from culture after CMV antigen stimulation. This chain joins TRBV28 and TRBJ1-4, with D tentatively TRBD1 (5 bases). DNA of the CDR3: TGTGCCAGCAGTGAAAAGGGGTTGGGTGAAAAACTGTTTTTT. Protein sequence: CASSEKGLGEKLFF.